These 8 T cell receptor beta chains were sequenced from one sample in a study of metastatic and nonmetastatic thyroid tumors. Patients were all untreated before their thyroid surgery. Using MiXCR, TCRdb re-called clones from the PCR reads. In the table there are around 41,000 clones, more than 25% of which are singletons. The material sequenced was blood. These receptors all come from a male donor with papillary thyroid cancer or a benign thyroid nodule (not recorded which). Some clones in this sample may be carry-over from other donors' samples.

This clone was seen repeatedly, ten times or more. The genes are TRBV10-3 and TRBJ1-4; 9 positions match TRBD1. Germline CDR1 ENHRY, CDR2 SYGVKD. The V segment lost 10 bases and the J segment 7 bases; nucleotides outside the gene matches: 19. This CDR3 has 17 residues. The DNA for the CDR3 is TGTGCCACCTCGGACAATGAAAAGGGACAGGGATCTGAAAAACTGTTTTTT. It codes for CATSDNEKGQGSEKLFF.

V and J are TRBV3-1 and TRBJ2-7, with D possibly matching TRBD1 (6 bases). V was clipped by 0 bases and J by 7 bases, with 16 bases between them. This CDR3 contains 15 residues. CDR1 and CDR2 from the germline V gene are LGHDT and YNNKEL (reference sequence). CDR3 in amino acids: CASSQEGAGTREQYF. In DNA form, the CDR3 reads TGTGCCAGCAGCCAAGAGGGGGCAGGTACGCGGGAGCAGTACTTC.

This clone was observed a few times. The V gene is TRBV28, the J gene TRBJ2-1; D unresolved. Trimming removed 10 bases at V and 5 bases at J, with 6 bases between. CDR3 length: 10 amino acids. The germline gives CDR1 MDHEN, CDR2 SYDVKM. CDR3 loop: CAIVNNEQFF. The CDR3 bases are TGTGCCATCGTGAACAATGAGCAGTTCTTC.

This clone was recorded many times. V gene TRBV19 combines with J gene TRBJ2-3; 14 nucleotides line up with TRBD2. Germline V CDR1 and CDR2: LNHDA, SQIVND (reference sequence). The CDR3 totals 15 residues. V lost 9 bases to trimming and J lost 0 bases; unmatched junction nucleotides: 2. Here the CDR3 DNA reads TGTGCCAGCGGACTAGCGGGAGGTAGCACAGATACGCAGTATTTT. Translation gives CASGLAGGSTDTQYF.

This clone has ten or more counts. The chain carries TRBV5-1 and TRBJ2-1, with 7 bases fitting TRBD1. Germline CDR1 reads SGHRS; CDR2 reads YFSETQ. The CDR3 sequence is 14 residues long. J was trimmed by 6 bases and V by 4 bases; bases with no gene match: 7. The CDR3 region has the DNA TGCGCCAGCAGCCCTTTACGACAGGGCAATGAGCAGTTCTTC. It yields the protein CASSPLRQGNEQFF.

The genes are TRBV6-1 and TRBJ2-3, with D perhaps matching TRBD1 (5 bases). Germline V gene sequence: CDR1 MNHNS, CDR2 SASEGT. There are 16 residues in the CDR3. The V end was cut by 6 bases, the J end by 4 bases, with 20 bases between. CDR3 amino acids: CASRGSDSLDSDTQYF. Written as DNA, the CDR3 is TGTGCCAGCAGGGGGTCTGACAGTCTTGACTCAGATACGCAGTATTTT.

There are many counts of this clone. An end of the junction does not agree with germline; a read error may underlie this. The chain joins TRBV5-6 to TRBJ2-1; weak D call: TRBD2 (7 bases). Germline CDR1 and CDR2: SGHDT and YYEEEE. The CDR3 length is 16 residues. The CDR3 DNA reads TGTGCCAGCAGCTTGAGGGGGGGGCTAACCTACAATGAGCAGTCCTTC. This encodes CASSLRGGLTYNEQSF.

By proportion, this clone is medium-sized. The chain is built from TRBV2 and TRBJ2-7; tentative D call: TRBD2 (6 bases). Looked up from germline, CDR1 is SNHLY and CDR2 is FYNNEI. The CDR3 contains 14 residues. V lost 4 bases and J 2 bases, leaving 12 bases between the germline ends. DNA of the CDR3: TGTGCCAGCAGTGTACGGCGGGATACCTACGAGCAGTACTTC. It is translated as CASSVRRDTYEQYF.